This entry features one TCR beta chain sequence. The antigen it recognizes is unknown. Per-base quality was not reported, and no clone a single base away is much larger than it. This specimen belongs to a study of Ad26.COV2.S vaccination and SARS-CoV-2 variants (dated by TCRdb to about 2021). General notes on the study: Vaccine-arm donors came from COV1001, a multicentre, randomized, double-blind, placebo-controlled phase I-IIa trial of Ad26.COV2.S in healthy adults. A total of 32 samples were included in the TCR-sequenced set, comprising roughly 19 Ad26.COV2.S vaccine recipients, 5 placebo recipients and 8 SARS-CoV-2 convalescent individuals. Dosing of Ad26.COV2.S was intramuscular, at either 5x10^10 or 1x10^11 viral particles, delivered as one shot or as two shots spaced 56 days apart. TCRbeta repertoire sequencing was used to assess the specificity and breadth of SARS-CoV-2-reactive T cell receptors after Ad26.COV2.S vaccination. Blinding of investigators to trial group allocation was maintained during experiments and outcome assessment. Participants in the trial were split at random into five groups of five each, receiving low-dose or high-dose Ad26.COV2.S once or twice, or else placebo on both occasions. Broader findings and caveats from the paper: The study was not powered for comparison of responses between vaccine doses or regimens. According to the authors, total T cell responses may have been underestimated by the TCR breadth and depth analyses. Spike-specific TCR breadth was higher in Ad26.COV2.S recipients than in placebo recipients (P = 0.0014). Comparable non-spike TCR breadth was observed between vaccine and placebo recipients, consistent with only spike being contained in the vaccine. Substantial breadth of spike-specific CD8+ and CD4+ T cell responses was reported after vaccination.

TCRbeta CDR3 regions were sequenced with the immunoSEQ Assay. After extraction, genomic DNA underwent amplification by bias-controlled multiplex PCR, followed by high-throughput sequencing. The source study handled its data this way. To quantify the absolute abundance of each unique TCRbeta CDR3 region, sequences were collapsed and filtered. Usable DNA was measured by amplifying reference genes present in all nucleated cells, and TCRbeta template counts were normalized to that usable DNA to estimate T cell fraction. Repertoire TCRs were annotated as SARS-CoV-2-specific when V gene, CDR3 amino acid sequence and J gene were exactly matched to a known reactive TCR set. The reference SARS-CoV-2 TCR set was obtained from MIRA and was filtered for enrichment in COVID-19-positive ImmuneCODE repertoires, whereby public or cross-reactive TCRs were removed. Using the MIRA antigens, annotated TCRs were further analysed by specific ORF or by position within an ORF. Breadth was defined as annotated unique rearrangements over total unique productive rearrangements; depth was the summed frequency of those rearrangements. Two-sided Wilcoxon rank-sum tests were used to compare TCR breadth between groups. In its TCRdb copy, this immuneACCESS table keeps in-frame sequences only and misses some clones. Where compared with another copy, unresolved V genes explain less than half of these, and the others have no known cause. V and J calls plus clone size are reproduced from that table; the DNA served to infer D and trimming. In all, the sample holds over 400,000 clones, and about 91% of those were seen once. In total, the top ten clones hold just over 2.5% of the sample.

What this sample's treatment or condition label stands for: some 20 received Ad26.COV2.S at low or high dose, single or two shots; roughly five received placebo; per-sample allocation not given. For vaccine and placebo recipients, the sequenced repertoires came from samples collected on day 63 after the first injection. In Cohort 1b, roughly 25 adults aged 18-55 years were enrolled at a single site in Boston, USA, between 29 July and 7 August 2020. As a vaccine, Ad26.COV2.S was a replication-incompetent adenovirus type 26 vector that expressed a prefusion-stabilized SARS-CoV-2 spike protein derived from the original Wuhan strain. The CDR3, from cysteine to phenylalanine, totals 16 residues. CDR3 DNA is the only sequence kept; it has 48 bases, read in frame from the first base. The germline V gene specifies MDHEN as CDR1 and SYDVKM as CDR2. V is pared back by 6 bases and J by 0 bases, with 15 bases lying between the germline termini.

The chain employs TRBV28 and TRBJ2-1; the D gene lacks a confident call. This specimen consisted of peripheral blood, obtained in a trial of Ad26.COV2.S vaccine versus placebo. The clonotype was recovered from a person aged 18-60 years who received the Ad26.COV2.S COVID-19 vaccine or a placebo. The sequenced DNA: TGTGCCAGCAGCCGGGTGGCCGCCGGCTCCTACAATGAGCAGTTCTTC. The translation is CASSRVAAGSYNEQFF.